Listed below are T cell receptor beta chains from one sample, sequenced in a study of T cell responses to AZD1222 COVID-19 vaccine. Using immunoSEQ multiplex PCR, the repertoire was profiled, and TCRdb retains in-frame clones only, with some absent. The table records about 110,000 clones, about 90% of them present only once. The starting material was peripheral blood, obtained 28 days after the second AZD1222 dose. The source is an adult who received the AZD1222 COVID-19 vaccine. Each CDR3 is given with its conserved first and last residue. The order of the fields is V gene, clone size, J gene, D gene, CDR3 protein, CDR3 DNA. The D gene is left open where the match is weak. The size field is filled for only some rows; it gives once, few, many or a size class.

v_call: TRBV5-1
clone_size: NA
j_call: TRBJ1-4
d_call: TRBD1
cdr3_aa: CASSSGQGWGEKLFF
cdr3_nt: TGCGCCAGCAGCTCGGGACAGGGGTGGGGTGAAAAACTGTTTTTT

v_call: TRBV9
clone_size: NA
j_call: TRBJ2-1
d_call: TRBD2
cdr3_aa: CASTSRLAGDQALNNEQFF
cdr3_nt: TGTGCCAGCACCTCGAGACTAGCGGGGGACCAAGCACTGAACAATGAGCAGTTCTTC

v_call: TRBV21-1
clone_size: NA
j_call: TRBJ1-3
d_call: NA
cdr3_aa: CASSNQLTSGNTIYF
cdr3_nt: TGTGCCAGCAGCAACCAGTTAACCTCTGGAAACACCATATATTTT

v_call: TRBV7-8
clone_size: NA
j_call: TRBJ1-1
d_call: NA
cdr3_aa: CASSLEPYTEAFF
cdr3_nt: TGTGCCAGCAGCTTAGAACCTTATACTGAAGCTTTCTTT

v_call: TRBV18
clone_size: NA
j_call: TRBJ2-3
d_call: TRBD1
cdr3_aa: CASSPDRASSTDTQYF
cdr3_nt: TGTGCCAGCTCACCGGACAGGGCATCTAGCACAGATACGCAGTATTTT

v_call: TRBV6-5
clone_size: NA
j_call: TRBJ2-7
d_call: NA
cdr3_aa: CASREYEQYF
cdr3_nt: TGTGCCAGCAGGGAGTACGAGCAGTACTTC

v_call: TRBV5-1
clone_size: NA
j_call: TRBJ1-1
d_call: TRBD1
cdr3_aa: CASSLGNRGLMNTEAFF
cdr3_nt: TGCGCCAGCAGCTTGGGGAACAGGGGACTAATGAACACTGAAGCTTTCTTT

v_call: TRBV10-3
clone_size: NA
j_call: TRBJ1-1
d_call: TRBD1
cdr3_aa: CAISETGGEEAFF
cdr3_nt: TGTGCCATCAGTGAGACAGGGGGGGAAGAAGCTTTCTTT

v_call: TRBV2
clone_size: few
j_call: TRBJ2-7
d_call: TRBD2
cdr3_aa: CASSEDLGSGGLRYEQYF
cdr3_nt: TGTGCCAGCAGTGAAGATCTCGGTAGCGGGGGGCTCCGCTACGAGCAGTACTTC

v_call: TRBV5-1
clone_size: once
j_call: TRBJ2-7
d_call: NA
cdr3_aa: CASSPGLLSREQYF
cdr3_nt: TGCGCCAGCAGCCCGGGACTCCTCTCGCGCGAGCAGTACTTC

v_call: TRBV28
clone_size: few
j_call: TRBJ1-2
d_call: NA
cdr3_aa: CASRRAGENYGYTF
cdr3_nt: TGTGCCAGCAGACGGGCAGGGGAGAACTATGGCTACACCTTC

v_call: TRBV19
clone_size: NA
j_call: TRBJ1-5
d_call: NA
cdr3_aa: CASSMRPLKNQPQHF
cdr3_nt: TGTGCCAGTAGTATGAGGCCCCTTAAAAATCAGCCCCAGCATTTT

v_call: TRBV5-1
clone_size: NA
j_call: TRBJ1-2
d_call: NA
cdr3_aa: CASRLTGYNYGYTF
cdr3_nt: TGCGCCAGCAGACTAACAGGATATAACTATGGCTACACCTTC

v_call: TRBV5-1
clone_size: NA
j_call: TRBJ1-2
d_call: TRBD1
cdr3_aa: CASSSGQGPSSGYTF
cdr3_nt: TGCGCCAGCAGCTCGGGACAGGGACCTTCCTCTGGCTACACCTTC

v_call: TRBV6-5
clone_size: NA
j_call: TRBJ2-7
d_call: TRBD1
cdr3_aa: CASSNRDRGYYEQYF
cdr3_nt: TGTGCCAGCAGCAACCGGGACAGGGGCTACTACGAGCAGTACTTC

v_call: TRBV7-5
clone_size: NA
j_call: TRBJ1-3
d_call: NA
cdr3_aa: CARSWAVGGGSSGNTIYF
cdr3_nt: NA

v_call: TRBV11-2
clone_size: NA
j_call: TRBJ2-7
d_call: NA
cdr3_aa: CASSSLLTYSYEQYF
cdr3_nt: TGTGCCAGCAGCTCATTACTAACCTACTCCTACGAGCAGTACTTC

v_call: TRBV7-2
clone_size: once
j_call: TRBJ1-6
d_call: TRBD1
cdr3_aa: CASSSHPGTGLSSPLHF
cdr3_nt: TGTGCCAGCAGCTCTCACCCCGGGACAGGCTTGTCCTCACCCCTCCACTTT

v_call: TRBV5-1
clone_size: NA
j_call: TRBJ2-5
d_call: NA
cdr3_aa: CASSLGDNQQETQYF
cdr3_nt: TGCGCCAGCAGCTTGGGGGACAATCAACAAGAGACCCAGTACTTC

v_call: TRBV5-5
clone_size: NA
j_call: TRBJ1-2
d_call: TRBD1
cdr3_aa: CASSSQQGRTGGWGYTF
cdr3_nt: TGTGCCAGCAGCTCCCAACAGGGGCGGACAGGGGGCTGGGGCTACACCTTC

v_call: TRBV11-2
clone_size: NA
j_call: TRBJ2-4
d_call: NA
cdr3_aa: CASSLPIARKNIQYF
cdr3_nt: TGTGCCAGCAGCTTACCTATAGCGAGGAAAAACATTCAGTACTTC

v_call: TRBV5-1
clone_size: NA
j_call: TRBJ2-1
d_call: NA
cdr3_aa: CASRVIQSPNEQFF
cdr3_nt: TGCGCCAGCCGCGTTATACAGTCTCCCAATGAGCAGTTCTTC

v_call: TRBV4-1
clone_size: NA
j_call: TRBJ1-5
d_call: TRBD1
cdr3_aa: CASSPDGWDRDAFSNQPQHF
cdr3_nt: TGCGCCAGCAGTCCAGATGGTTGGGACAGGGACGCGTTTAGCAATCAGCCCCAGCATTTT

v_call: TRBV13
clone_size: NA
j_call: TRBJ2-6
d_call: NA
cdr3_aa: CASSSTGNAGANVLTF
cdr3_nt: TGTGCCAGCAGCTCTACAGGGAACGCTGGGGCCAACGTCCTGACTTTC

v_call: TRBV27
clone_size: NA
j_call: TRBJ1-1
d_call: NA
cdr3_aa: CASSLKQGRNTEAFF
cdr3_nt: TGTGCCAGCAGTTTAAAACAGGGTAGGAACACTGAAGCTTTCTTT

v_call: TRBV15
clone_size: NA
j_call: TRBJ1-2
d_call: NA
cdr3_aa: CATSTEENGYTF
cdr3_nt: TGTGCCACCAGCACAGAAGAGAATGGCTACACCTTC

v_call: TRBV2
clone_size: once
j_call: TRBJ1-5
d_call: NA
cdr3_aa: CASSEPGSVNQPQHF
cdr3_nt: TGTGCCAGCAGTGAACCCGGGAGTGTCAATCAGCCCCAGCATTTT

v_call: TRBV6-5
clone_size: NA
j_call: TRBJ2-1
d_call: TRBD2
cdr3_aa: CASIAFLAGVNEQFF
cdr3_nt: TGTGCCAGCATAGCTTTTCTAGCGGGAGTCAATGAGCAGTTCTTC

v_call: TRBV4-1
clone_size: NA
j_call: TRBJ2-7
d_call: NA
cdr3_aa: CASSHGTGSFYEQYF
cdr3_nt: TGCGCCAGCAGCCACGGAACAGGGAGCTTCTACGAGCAGTACTTC

v_call: TRBV7-2
clone_size: NA
j_call: TRBJ1-5
d_call: NA
cdr3_aa: CASSPRAGASNQPQHF
cdr3_nt: TGTGCCAGCAGCCCGAGGGCCGGGGCCAGCAATCAGCCCCAGCATTTT

v_call: TRBV28
clone_size: NA
j_call: TRBJ1-1
d_call: NA
cdr3_aa: CASSWGGMNTEAFF
cdr3_nt: TGTGCCAGCAGTTGGGGGGGCATGAACACTGAAGCTTTCTTT

v_call: TRBV7-2
clone_size: once
j_call: TRBJ2-7
d_call: TRBD1
cdr3_aa: CASSLGTGNVQYF
cdr3_nt: TGTGCCAGCAGCTTAGGGACAGGGAATGTGCAGTACTTC

v_call: TRBV5-1
clone_size: NA
j_call: TRBJ1-3
d_call: NA
cdr3_aa: CASSLAAVAGNTIYF
cdr3_nt: TGCGCCAGCAGCTTGGCCGCTGTAGCTGGAAACACCATATATTTT

v_call: TRBV27
clone_size: NA
j_call: TRBJ2-5
d_call: TRBD2
cdr3_aa: CASSPLDSGRGETQYF
cdr3_nt: TGTGCCAGCAGCCCCCTTGATAGCGGGAGAGGGGAGACCCAGTACTTC

v_call: TRBV27
clone_size: NA
j_call: TRBJ2-3
d_call: TRBD2
cdr3_aa: CASSLGSGSPDTQYF
cdr3_nt: TGTGCCAGCAGTTTAGGTAGCGGGAGTCCCGATACGCAGTATTTT

v_call: TRBV7-9
clone_size: NA
j_call: TRBJ2-5
d_call: NA
cdr3_aa: CASSRDTGGETQYF
cdr3_nt: TGTGCCAGCAGCCGGGACACCGGAGGAGAGACCCAGTACTTC

v_call: TRBV7-8
clone_size: NA
j_call: TRBJ2-4
d_call: TRBD2
cdr3_aa: CASSPEGLLNIQYF
cdr3_nt: TGTGCCAGCAGCCCGGAGGGACTATTAAACATTCAGTACTTC

v_call: TRBV27
clone_size: NA
j_call: TRBJ1-2
d_call: NA
cdr3_aa: CASSLSGIYGYTF
cdr3_nt: TGTGCCAGCAGTTTAAGCGGTATCTATGGCTACACCTTC

v_call: TRBV7-9
clone_size: NA
j_call: TRBJ2-7
d_call: NA
cdr3_aa: CASSLLSGHEQYF
cdr3_nt: TGTGCCAGCAGCTTATTATCGGGTCACGAGCAGTACTTC

v_call: TRBV7-9
clone_size: NA
j_call: TRBJ1-1
d_call: NA
cdr3_aa: CASSPRTFMNTEAFF
cdr3_nt: TGTGCCAGCAGCCCAAGGACCTTCATGAACACTGAAGCTTTCTTT

v_call: TRBV19
clone_size: NA
j_call: TRBJ2-4
d_call: NA
cdr3_aa: CASSSRDKVNIQYF
cdr3_nt: TGTGCCAGTAGTTCCCGGGATAAGGTAAACATTCAGTACTTC

v_call: TRBV18
clone_size: NA
j_call: TRBJ1-4
d_call: TRBD1
cdr3_aa: CASSLQGATNEKLFF
cdr3_nt: TGTGCCAGCTCACTACAGGGGGCGACTAATGAAAAACTGTTTTTT

v_call: TRBV3-1/TRBV3-2
clone_size: NA
j_call: TRBJ2-1
d_call: NA
cdr3_aa: CASSQGPGTGDRAQFF
cdr3_nt: TGTGCCAGCAGCCAAGGGCCCGGGACTGGCGATCGTGCGCAGTTCTTC

v_call: TRBV3-1/TRBV3-2
clone_size: NA
j_call: TRBJ1-6
d_call: NA
cdr3_aa: CASRGEGQSSYNSPLHF
cdr3_nt: TGTGCCAGCAGAGGGGAGGGGCAGAGCTCCTATAATTCACCCCTCCACTTT

v_call: TRBV13
clone_size: NA
j_call: TRBJ2-2
d_call: TRBD1
cdr3_aa: CASSWEQGADTGELFF
cdr3_nt: TGTGCCAGCAGCTGGGAACAGGGGGCGGACACCGGGGAGCTGTTTTTT

v_call: TRBV19
clone_size: NA
j_call: TRBJ2-3
d_call: TRBD2
cdr3_aa: CATGGSWASSDTQYF
cdr3_nt: TGTGCCACGGGGGGTAGTTGGGCCTCTTCAGATACGCAGTATTTT

v_call: TRBV10-3
clone_size: NA
j_call: TRBJ2-3
d_call: NA
cdr3_aa: CAISDGSTDTQYF
cdr3_nt: TGTGCCATCAGTGACGGTAGCACAGATACGCAGTATTTT

v_call: TRBV5-4
clone_size: NA
j_call: TRBJ1-1
d_call: NA
cdr3_aa: CASSWGRYTEAFF
cdr3_nt: TGTGCCAGCAGCTGGGGACGCTACACTGAAGCTTTCTTT

v_call: TRBV7-2
clone_size: NA
j_call: TRBJ2-7
d_call: NA
cdr3_aa: CASSLQVYEQYF
cdr3_nt: TGTGCCAGCAGCTTACAAGTCTACGAGCAGTACTTC

v_call: TRBV19
clone_size: NA
j_call: TRBJ1-2
d_call: NA
cdr3_aa: CASSKLPADRGYGYTF
cdr3_nt: TGTGCCAGTAGCAAACTCCCGGCGGACAGAGGCTATGGCTACACCTTC

v_call: TRBV7-2
clone_size: NA
j_call: TRBJ1-4
d_call: NA
cdr3_aa: CASSSGSHNEKLFF
cdr3_nt: TGTGCCAGCAGCTCGGGGTCCCATAATGAAAAACTGTTTTTT

v_call: TRBV7-2
clone_size: NA
j_call: TRBJ2-7
d_call: NA
cdr3_aa: CASSDDSYEQYF
cdr3_nt: TGTGCCAGCAGCGACGACAGTTACGAGCAGTACTTC

v_call: TRBV14
clone_size: NA
j_call: TRBJ2-3
d_call: TRBD2
cdr3_aa: CASSLYGGSQYF
cdr3_nt: TGTGCCAGCAGCCTTTACGGGGGGTCGCAGTATTTT

v_call: TRBV3-1/TRBV3-2
clone_size: once
j_call: TRBJ1-6
d_call: TRBD1
cdr3_aa: CASSQGGTDSPLHF
cdr3_nt: TGTGCCAGCAGCCAAGGGGGGACAGATTCACCCCTCCACTTT

v_call: TRBV5-1
clone_size: NA
j_call: TRBJ1-2
d_call: NA
cdr3_aa: CASSLGPVTRIYGYTF
cdr3_nt: TGCGCCAGCAGCTTAGGTCCAGTGACACGAATCTATGGCTACACCTTC

v_call: TRBV3-1/TRBV3-2
clone_size: NA
j_call: TRBJ2-1
d_call: NA
cdr3_aa: CASSQRERGYNEQFF
cdr3_nt: TGTGCCAGCAGCCAACGGGAGAGGGGCTACAATGAGCAGTTCTTC

v_call: TRBV27
clone_size: once
j_call: TRBJ1-4
d_call: NA
cdr3_aa: CASRPLGLNEKLFF
cdr3_nt: TGTGCCAGCAGGCCCCTTGGACTTAATGAAAAACTGTTTTTT

v_call: TRBV24-1
clone_size: NA
j_call: TRBJ2-1
d_call: TRBD2
cdr3_aa: CATSDLQSRAGGRTSYNEQFF
cdr3_nt: TGTGCCACCAGTGATTTGCAGTCGCGAGCGGGGGGGCGAACGTCCTACAATGAGCAGTTCTTC